Below, one TCR beta chain is given with its context. Unmatched junction bases numbered 5, after V lost 6 bases and J lost 12 bases. This CDR3 is 12 amino acids long. Per the germline V gene, CDR1 is MNHEY and CDR2 is SMNVEV (reference sequence). The sample is drawn from a study of blood T cell repertoires in COVID-19. Study-wide context: Material from acute and convalescent COVID-19 was sourced from the United States, Italy and Spain. In each case, the material was cDNA or gDNA derived from T cells, B-cell-depleted T cells, or PBMCs.

In the authors' methods: Reference gene primer amplification in the assay estimated nucleated cell counts. Assay: immunoSEQ multiplex PCR; the TCRdb copy retains only in-frame clones and omits some. V and J calls and clone size are given by that table; D and trimming were obtained from the DNA. The data contain about 200,000 clones, 85% to 90% of them singletons. This TCR was sampled from a man aged 60 to 69 who had recovered from COVID-19. This sequence joins TRBV27 and TRBJ2-1; 10 nucleotides agree with TRBD2. Sequenced material: peripheral blood. CDR3 in amino acids: CASSPLAGGQFF. CDR3 DNA sequence: TGTGCCAGCAGCCCTTTAGCGGGGGGGCAGTTCTTC.